This entry lists 10 T cell receptor beta chains sequenced from one sample in a study of circulating CD8 cells and anti-PD-1 response in melanoma. Four subsets defined by PD-1 and/or TIGIT were sorted from live CD3+CD8+TCRalphabeta+ cells. The QIAseq Immune Repertoire TCR panel built the libraries from around 15 ng of total RNA. TCRdb passed the reads through MiXCR, listing each CDR3 protein once. Here the sample spans about 340 distinct CDR3 sequences, more than 7% being singletons. The material was CD8+ T cells from PBMCs, obtained at baseline or after one month of anti-PD-1 therapy (not recorded which). The receptors here all came from a human donor with melanoma.

Judged by abundance, this clonotype is large. V gene TRBV2 combines with J gene TRBJ2-7; D perhaps matches TRBD1 (6 bases). V was clipped by 4 bases and J by 4 bases, with 14 bases between them. Germline loops: CDR1 SNHLY, CDR2 FYNNEI. The CDR3 has 14 amino acids. CDR3 sequence: CASSGQGQRYEQYF. The CDR3, as DNA: TGTGCCAGCAGTGGTCAGGGGCAGAGGTACGAGCAGTACTTC. The full variable domain, in which reference TRBV2 and TRBJ2-7 provide the parts outside the CDR3, is EPEVTQTPSHQVTQMGQEVILRCVPISNHLYFYWYRQILGQKVEFLVSFYNNEISEKSEIFDDQFSVERPDGSNFTLKIRSTKLEDSAMYFCASSGQGQRYEQYFGPGTRLTVT.

This clonotype is labeled as large (0.1 to 1%). This chain uses TRBV19 with TRBJ2-7; 10 bases line up with TRBD1. The CDR3 sequence is 13 residues long. With 6 bases clipped from V and 3 bases from J, the junction kept 2 bases outside the gene matches. Germline V lookup: CDR1 LNHDA, CDR2 SQIVND (reference sequence). The CDR3 DNA follows: TGTGCCAGTAGAGACAGGGGGCTCTACGAGCAGTACTTC. Translating gives CASRDRGLYEQYF.

This clonotype is classed as medium-sized. V is TRBV7-8 and J is TRBJ1-2, with 7 nucleotides matching TRBD1. Germline V gene lookup returns CDR1 SGHVS and CDR2 FQNEAQ. The CDR3 is made up of 13 amino acids. The trim removed 4 bases at V and 7 bases at J, leaving 6 bases unmatched. In nucleotides, the CDR3 is TGTGCCAGCAGCTCCCAGGGGGTGGGTGGCTACACCTTC. This translates into CASSSQGVGGYTF.

In its sample, this clonotype is large (0.1 to 1%). The chain is built from TRBV27 and TRBJ2-6, with D unclear. The germline CDR1 and CDR2 sequences are MNHEY and SMNVEV (reference sequence). The V and J ends lost 6 bases and 0 bases respectively, with 3 bases between them. This CDR3 contains 13 residues. The CDR3 is CASSPSGANVLTF. DNA of the CDR3: TGTGCCAGCAGCCCCTCTGGGGCCAACGTCCTGACTTTC.

By proportion, this clonotype is large (0.1 to 1%). CDR3: CASSLGGRAGNQPQHF. In nucleotides, the CDR3 is TGTGCCAGCAGTTTAGGGGGACGGGCGGGCAATCAGCCCCAGCATTTT. The chain combines TRBV28 with TRBJ1-5; a possible D gene is TRBD1 (5 bases). Trimming removed 2 bases at V and 2 bases at J, with 13 bases between. Germline V CDR1 and CDR2: MDHEN, SYDVKM. The CDR3 length is 16 residues.

This clonotype is large in the sample. This chain joins TRBV28 and TRBJ2-1; the match to TRBD2 covers 13 bases. Germline lookup yields CDR1 MDHEN and CDR2 SYDVKM. The V segment lost 3 bases and the J segment 8 bases; nucleotides outside the gene matches: 4. The length of the CDR3 is 15 residues. The CDR3 sequence: CASSFGLAGDDEQFF. In DNA, the CDR3 is TGTGCCAGCAGTTTCGGACTAGCGGGGGATGATGAGCAGTTCTTC.

By share, this clonotype ranks as medium-sized. This may come from a read error, since a much larger clone is one base off. The chain links TRBV7-2 to TRBJ2-1; D gene ambiguous. V was pared by 1 base and J by 2 bases, with 9 bases between. CDR1 is SGHTA, CDR2 FQGNSA, per germline. The CDR3 extends over 15 amino acids. The DNA of the CDR3 is TGTGCCAGCAGCTTAGACGGGTTAACCTACAATGAGCAGTTCTTC. Amino acid sequence: CASSLDGLTYNEQFF.

By frequency in the sample, this clonotype is large. The chain recombines TRBV20-1 with TRBJ2-7; no reliable D call. Germline V CDR1 and CDR2: DFQATT, SNEGSKA (reference sequence). This CDR3 comprises 16 residues. V was pared by 0 bases and J by 0 bases, with 15 bases between. CDR3 DNA sequence: TGCAGTGCTAGAGATCTCGCCACGACGTTCTCCTACGAGCAGTACTTC. Its protein product is CSARDLATTFSYEQYF.

This clonotype is medium-sized in the sample. The rearrangement uses TRBV15 and TRBJ2-7; D is unresolved. CDR1 and CDR2 from the germline V gene are LNHNV and YYDKDF (reference sequence). CDR3 length: 13 residues. The V end was cut by 7 bases, the J end by 4 bases, with 14 bases between. CDR3 protein: CATNTGGEYEQYF. In DNA, the CDR3 is TGTGCCACCAATACGGGTGGAGAATACGAGCAGTACTTC. The full variable domain, completed using reference TRBV15 and TRBJ2-7, is DAMVIQNPRYQVTQFGKPVTLSCSQTLNHNVMYWYQQKSSQAPKLLFHYYDKDFNNEADTPDNFQSRRPNTSFCFLDIRSPGLGDTAMYLCATNTGGEYEQYFGPGTRLTVT.

This clonotype is medium-sized within its sample. Here the CDR3 DNA reads TGCGCCAGCGGCCCAAGCGGGGTAGGCGCAGATACGCAGTATTTT. Protein product: CASGPSGVGADTQYF. The chain employs TRBV5-1 and TRBJ2-3, with 7 bases identical to TRBD2. There are 15 residues in the CDR3. Germline V gene sequence: CDR1 SGHRS, CDR2 YFSETQ. Losses at the gene ends were 7 bases for V and 4 bases for J; bases not matched to a gene: 12.